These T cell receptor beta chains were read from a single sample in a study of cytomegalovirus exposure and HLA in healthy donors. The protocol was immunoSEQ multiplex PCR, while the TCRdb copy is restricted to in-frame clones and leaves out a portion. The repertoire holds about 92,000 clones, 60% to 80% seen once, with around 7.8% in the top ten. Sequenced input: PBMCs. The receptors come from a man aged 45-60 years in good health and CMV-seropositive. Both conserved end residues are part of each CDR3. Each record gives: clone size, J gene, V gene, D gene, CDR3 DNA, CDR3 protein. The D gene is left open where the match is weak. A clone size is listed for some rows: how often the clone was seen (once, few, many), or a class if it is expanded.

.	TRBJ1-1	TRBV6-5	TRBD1	TGTGCCAGCAGTTACGGAGGTGGTGACAGGGGTGGTGAAGCTTTCTTT	CASSYGGGDRGGEAFF
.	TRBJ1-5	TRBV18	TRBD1	TGTGCCAGCTCACAAGGACAGGGGGGCAATCAGCCCCAGCATTTT	CASSQGQGGNQPQHF
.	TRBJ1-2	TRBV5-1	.	TGCGCCAGCAGCGTGGCGGACAGCGGCTACACCTTC	CASSVADSGYTF
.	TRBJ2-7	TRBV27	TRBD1	TGTGCCAGCAGTTCCGAAACAGGGGGGAGGTTCTCCTACGAGCAGTACTTC	CASSSETGGRFSYEQYF
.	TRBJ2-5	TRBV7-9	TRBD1	TGTGCCAGCAGCTCGACCGTGACAGGGGGAATTGAGACCCAGTACTTC	CASSSTVTGGIETQYF
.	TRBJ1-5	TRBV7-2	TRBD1	TGTGCCAGCAGCTTGGGACAGGGCGGGCGGCAGCCCCAGAATTTT	CASSLGQGGRQPQNF
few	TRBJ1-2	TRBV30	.	TGTGCCTGGAGTGGGACTCCCGAGGGCTATGGCTACACCTTC	CAWSGTPEGYGYTF
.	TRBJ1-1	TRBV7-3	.	TGTTCCAGCAGCTCAGGGAACACTGAAGCTTTCTTT	CSSSSGNTEAFF
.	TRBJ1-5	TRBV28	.	TGTGCCAGCAAACAGGAATATAGCAATCAGCCCCAGCATTTT	CASKQEYSNQPQHF
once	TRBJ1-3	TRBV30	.	TGTGCCTGGGGCCCCGGAAACACCATATATTTT	CAWGPGNTIYF
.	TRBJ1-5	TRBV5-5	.	TGTGCCAGCAGCTTAAGCGGGCTCTCAAACAATCAGCCCCAGCATTTT	CASSLSGLSNNQPQHF
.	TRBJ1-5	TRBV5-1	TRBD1	TGCGCCAGCAGCTTGGGTCCGGGACAGGGGGTTCAGAATCAGCCCCAGCATTTT	CASSLGPGQGVQNQPQHF
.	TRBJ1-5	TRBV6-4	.	TGTGCCAGCAGTGAACAGGGCGGACAGCCCCAGCATTTT	CASSEQGGQPQHF
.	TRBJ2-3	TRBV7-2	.	TGTGCCAGCAGCTTACAGGGTTCGGATACGCAGTATTTT	CASSLQGSDTQYF
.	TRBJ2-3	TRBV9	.	TGTGCCAGCAGCGTAGAAGTGGAGAGCACAGATACGCAGTATTTT	CASSVEVESTDTQYF
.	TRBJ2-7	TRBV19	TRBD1	TGTGCCAGCACCGCCGGGACAGGGTTACAGGGCTCCTACGAGCAGTACTTC	CASTAGTGLQGSYEQYF
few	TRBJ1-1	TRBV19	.	TGTGCCAGTAGTCCTCCCACGTCGGGTGAAGCTTTCTTT	CASSPPTSGEAFF
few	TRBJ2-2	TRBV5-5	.	TGTGCCAGCAGCTTGGTTTCTTCGAACACCGGGGAGCTGTTTTTT	CASSLVSSNTGELFF
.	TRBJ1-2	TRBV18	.	TGTGCCAGCTCATCCGACAGGAGCTACGGCTACACCTTC	CASSSDRSYGYTF
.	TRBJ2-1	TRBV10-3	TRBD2	TGTGCCATCAGACGCTATACTACTAGCGGGGGGGCTCTAGATCAGTTCTTC	CAIRRYTTSGGALDQFF
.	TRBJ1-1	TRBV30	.	TGTGCCTGGAGTGTATACAGTTACACTGAAGCTTTCTTT	CAWSVYSYTEAFF
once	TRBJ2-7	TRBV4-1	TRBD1	TGCGCCAGCAGCCGAGCCGGGACAGCATCCTCCTACGAGCAGTACTTC	CASSRAGTASSYEQYF
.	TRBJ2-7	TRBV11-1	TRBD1	TGTGCCAGCAGCCCCCAGGACAGGGGCTTTCCCGAGCAGTACTTC	CASSPQDRGFPEQYF
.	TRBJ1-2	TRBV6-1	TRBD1	TGTGCCAGCAGTTCGGACAGGGGGTTCTATGGCTACACCTTC	CASSSDRGFYGYTF
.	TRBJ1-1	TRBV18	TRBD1	TGTGCCAGCTCACCCTTTCAGGGGGCCGACACTGAAGCTTTCTTT	CASSPFQGADTEAFF
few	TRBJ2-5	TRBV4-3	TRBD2	TGCGCCAGCAGCCAATGGTCTAGCGGGGGGGAAGAGACCCAGTACTTC	CASSQWSSGGEETQYF
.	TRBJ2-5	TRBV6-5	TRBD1	TGTGCCAGCAGTTACTCGGACAGGGGGCCAGAGACCCAGTACTTC	CASSYSDRGPETQYF
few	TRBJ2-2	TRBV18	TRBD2	TGTGCCAGCTCACCACCGATGACTAGCGGGTTCGCGAACACCGGGGAGCTGTTTTTT	CASSPPMTSGFANTGELFF
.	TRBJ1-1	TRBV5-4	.	TGTGCCAGCAGCTTGGTCAGCGGATTGAACACTGAAGCTTTCTTT	CASSLVSGLNTEAFF
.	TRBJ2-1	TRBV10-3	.	TGTGCCATCAGGGGGGGACCCGGGGACAATGAGCAGTTCTTC	CAIRGGPGDNEQFF
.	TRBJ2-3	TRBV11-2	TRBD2	TGTGCCAGCAGCCTTACTAGCGGGGGGGCCCTCGGAGTTTTGGATACGCAGTATTTT	CASSLTSGGALGVLDTQYF
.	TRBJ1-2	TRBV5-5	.	TGTGCCAGCAGCTCCGAGGGATTCTATGGCTACACCTTC	CASSSEGFYGYTF
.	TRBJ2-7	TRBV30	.	TGTGCCTGGAGTAGTAGCTACGAGCAGTACTTC	CAWSSSYEQYF
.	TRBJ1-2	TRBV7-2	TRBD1	TGTGCCAGCAGCTTACAGGGGGCCTATGGCTACACCTTC	CASSLQGAYGYTF
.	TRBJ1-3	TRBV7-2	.	TGTGCCAGCAGCTTGATGTCCAGCTCTGGAAACACCATATATTTT	CASSLMSSSGNTIYF
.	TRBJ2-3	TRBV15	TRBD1	TGTGCCACCAGCAGGACAGGGGGCACAGATACGCAGTATTTT	CATSRTGGTDTQYF
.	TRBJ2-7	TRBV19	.	TGTGCCAGTAGCAGACAGGAGTCCTACGAGCAGTACTTC	CASSRQESYEQYF
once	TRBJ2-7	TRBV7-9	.	TGTGCCAGCAGCTTAGAGCCAGGCAGCTCCTACGAGCAGTACTTC	CASSLEPGSSYEQYF
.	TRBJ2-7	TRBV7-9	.	TGTGCCAGCAGCTTTCGGGCAGGGATCGACGAGCAGTACTTC	CASSFRAGIDEQYF
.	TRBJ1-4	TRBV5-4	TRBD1	TGTGCCAGCAGTGACAGGGGACCTAATGAAAAACTGTTTTTT	CASSDRGPNEKLFF
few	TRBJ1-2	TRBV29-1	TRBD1	TGCAGCGTTGAGACAGGGGAGGCTGGCTACACCTTC	CSVETGEAGYTF
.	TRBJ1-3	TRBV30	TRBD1	TGTGCCTGGACCCGACAGGGGCTGAACACCATATATTTT	CAWTRQGLNTIYF
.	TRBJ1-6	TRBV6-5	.	TGTGCCAGCAGTTCCGTCAGGTCAACACCCCTCCACTTT	CASSSVRSTPLHF
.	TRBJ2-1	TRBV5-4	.	TGTGCCAGCAGCTTGGCCCACAGTGAGCAGTTCTTC	CASSLAHSEQFF
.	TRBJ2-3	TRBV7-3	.	TGTGCCAGCGGCTACGGGGGACCCACAGATACGCAGTATTTT	CASGYGGPTDTQYF
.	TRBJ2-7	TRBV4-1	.	TGCGCCAGCAGCCAGGCTTCTTCGGGTCTCTACGAGCAGTACTTC	CASSQASSGLYEQYF
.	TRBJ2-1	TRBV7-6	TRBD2	TGTGCCAGCACCCCTCTAAGCGGGGGGGTCTCGGCCGAGCAGTTCTTC	CASTPLSGGVSAEQFF
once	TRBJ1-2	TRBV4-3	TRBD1	TGCGCCAGCAGCCAAGATGGGACAGGAAAGAACTATGGCTACACCTTC	CASSQDGTGKNYGYTF
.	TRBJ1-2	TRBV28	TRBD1	TGTGCCAGCAGATCGGGACAGTTTAATGGCTACCCCTTC	CASRSGQFNGYPF
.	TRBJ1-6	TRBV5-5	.	TGTGCCAGCAGCACTGGGCCCGATTCACCCCTCCACTTT	CASSTGPDSPLHF
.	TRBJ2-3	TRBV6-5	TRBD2	TGTGCCAGCACTAGCGGGGGGGTCGCAGATACGCAGTATTTT	CASTSGGVADTQYF
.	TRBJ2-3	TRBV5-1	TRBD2	TGCGCCAGCAGCCCCCTGACTAGCCCTAGCACAGATACGCAGTATTTT	CASSPLTSPSTDTQYF